These 20 T cell receptor beta chains were sequenced from one sample in a study of blood T cell repertoires in COVID-19. Libraries were prepared by immunoSEQ multiplex PCR; TCRdb keeps only in-frame clonotypes and omits some of them. This table has tens of thousands of clones, around 90% appearing once. The sequencing sample was made of peripheral blood. The receptor source for this set is a woman older than 75 with active or convalescent COVID-19.

V and J are TRBV11-2 and TRBJ1-1; possibly TRBD1 for D (6 bases). Trimming took off 1 base at V and 1 base at J, with 7 bases between the two ends. Germline-derived CDR1 and CDR2 are SGHAT and FQNNGV. The CDR3 is 14 residues long. The CDR3 region is CASSLGQANTEAFF. CDR3 sequence (DNA): TGTGCCAGCAGCTTAGGACAGGCGAACACTGAAGCTTTCTTT.

J is TRBJ1-1 and V is TRBV9; no firm D call. In germline, CDR1 is SGDLS, CDR2 YYNGEE. Trimming took 4 bases from V and 5 from J, leaving 9 bases between them. CDR3 length: 12 amino acids. The CDR3 sequence: CASSSGGTEAFF. The CDR3 nucleotides are TGTGCCAGCAGCTCGGGAGGAACTGAAGCTTTCTTT.

The rearrangement links TRBV9 to TRBJ2-1; 11 nucleotides align to TRBD2. Germline CDR1 and CDR2: SGDLS and YYNGEE. The CDR3 has 13 amino acids. Germline trimming cut 1 base from V and 10 bases from J; bases unmatched to any gene: 1. The CDR3 sequence: CASSVLAGGEQFF. The CDR3, as DNA: TGTGCCAGCAGCGTACTAGCGGGGGGCGAGCAGTTCTTC.

V is TRBV28 and J is TRBJ1-2; D not certain. Trimming shortened V by 3 bases and J by 4 bases, and 12 bases separated the two germline ends. This CDR3 contains 14 residues. Germline CDR1 is MDHEN and CDR2 is SYDVKM. CDR3 in DNA: TGTGCCAGCAGTTTCTCTGGGCAATCCTATGGCTACACCTTC. Amino acid sequence: CASSFSGQSYGYTF.

The table lists this clone with a few counts. This chain links TRBV5-1 with TRBJ1-2, with a weak D call TRBD1 (5 bases). Germline CDR1 reads SGHRS; CDR2 reads YFSETQ. The CDR3 has 14 amino acids. Trimming removed 3 bases from V and 4 bases from J, with 13 bases in between. The CDR3 sequence: CASSSQGLTYGYTF. CDR3 coding DNA: TGCGCCAGCAGCTCTCAGGGTCTCACCTATGGCTACACCTTC.

The rearrangement links TRBV7-6 to TRBJ2-2; D gene uncertain. Trimming removed 4 bases at V and 7 bases at J, with 25 bases between. The CDR3 has 18 residues. Germline V gene sequence: CDR1 SGHVS, CDR2 FNYEAQ. The CDR3 sequence is CASSSRPDFRVVYGELFF. The CDR3 nucleotides read TGTGCCAGCAGCTCTAGGCCCGACTTTCGGGTTGTCTACGGGGAGCTGTTTTTT.

This sequence joins TRBV4-2 and TRBJ1-2; 8 nucleotides match TRBD1. Germline lookup yields CDR1 LGHNA and CDR2 YNFKEQ. The V segment lost 2 bases and the J segment 4 bases; nucleotides outside the gene matches: 3. CDR3 size: 14 residues. In nucleotides, the CDR3 is TGTGCCAGCAGCCAACGGGACAGGCCCTATGGCTACACCTTC. Its protein is CASSQRDRPYGYTF.

The chain couples TRBV10-3 to TRBJ2-2, with 7 bases fitting TRBD2. V lost 0 bases and J lost 3; bases outside the gene matches: 7. CDR1 ENHRY and CDR2 SYGVKD come from the germline V gene. The CDR3 consists of 17 residues. The CDR3 DNA follows: TGTGCCATCAGTGAGTCGCGGGGGTTGGGGGACACCGGGGAGCTGTTTTTT. It codes for CAISESRGLGDTGELFF.

This chain links TRBV7-9 with TRBJ1-1; D perhaps matches TRBD1 (5 bases). V lost 7 bases and J lost 3, with 24 bases in between. This CDR3 spans 17 amino acids. Germline V gives CDR1 SEHNR, CDR2 FQNEAQ (reference sequence). CDR3: CASTIPARAPSDTEAFF. DNA for the CDR3: TGTGCCAGCACCATCCCTGCCAGGGCCCCCTCGGACACTGAAGCTTTCTTT.

The V gene is TRBV19, the J gene TRBJ1-2; D uncertain. V was shortened by 4 bases and J by 7 bases, with 13 bases between the two germline ends. From germline, CDR1 is LNHDA and CDR2 SQIVND (reference sequence). This CDR3 contains 13 residues. Written as DNA, the CDR3 is TGTGCCAGTAGTACGTACACAGTTCGTGGCTACACCTTC. Translation gives CASSTYTVRGYTF. The full variable domain, completed using reference TRBV19 and TRBJ1-2, is DGGITQSPKYLFRKEGQNVTLSCEQNLNHDAMYWYRQDPGQGLRLIYYSQIVNDFQKGDIAEGYSVSREKKESFPLTVTSAQKNPTAFYLCASSTYTVRGYTFGSGTRLTVV.

V usage is TRBV9 and J usage is TRBJ2-1, with D possibly being TRBD2 (6 bases). Trimming stripped 0 bases from V and 9 bases from J, with 16 bases between. This CDR3 region has 15 residues. The germline CDR1 and CDR2 sequences are SGDLS and YYNGEE. The CDR3 DNA sequence: TGTGCCAGCAGCGTAGCGGGCGGGGAGAGAAGTGAGCAGTTCTTC. Translated: CASSVAGGERSEQFF.

This clone was counted a single time. The chain employs TRBV2 and TRBJ2-7, with D possibly TRBD1 on 6 matching bases. CDR1 and CDR2 from the germline V gene are SNHLY and FYNNEI. V was trimmed by 0 bases and J by 12 bases, leaving 15 bases between them. This CDR3 has 13 amino acids. The CDR3 loop is CASSEAGQGSPYF. The CDR3 nucleotides read TGTGCCAGCAGTGAAGCGGGGCAGGGGTCCCCGTACTTC.

This sequence joins TRBV18 and TRBJ2-2; TRBD1 is a possible D gene (5 bases). Germline V gene lookup returns CDR1 KGHSH and CDR2 LQKENI. CDR3 length equals 12 residues. The germline V and J ends were trimmed by 6 bases and 7 bases, with 9 bases remaining between them. Written as DNA, the CDR3 is TGTGCCAGCTCCCCTGACAGCGGGGAGCTGTTTTTT. It translates to CASSPDSGELFF.

V usage is TRBV23-1 and J usage is TRBJ1-5, with a possible D match to TRBD1 (5 bases). TRBV23-1 is an ORF for which the function is uncertain. Trimming took 0 bases from V and 7 from J, leaving 13 bases between them. This CDR3 has 15 amino acids. CDR3 nucleotide sequence: TGCGCCAGCAGTCAATCATCAGGGTCAAGGCAGCCCCAGCATTTT. The encoded protein is CASSQSSGSRQPQHF.

The gene calls are TRBV19 and TRBJ2-1, with 7 bases aligning to TRBD2. The CDR3 runs to 11 residues. Germline CDR1 is LNHDA and CDR2 is SQIVND (reference sequence). With 6 bases clipped from V and 9 bases from J, the junction kept 2 bases outside the gene matches. The CDR3 loop is CASRGGIEQFF. The CDR3 DNA reads TGTGCCAGTAGGGGGGGGATTGAGCAGTTCTTC.

The rearrangement joins TRBV10-3 to TRBJ2-7; 9 bases are shared with TRBD1. CDR1 is ENHRY and CDR2 is SYGVKD in the germline V gene. J was trimmed by 1 base and V by 4 bases; bases with no gene match: 5. CDR3 size: 15 residues. CDR3 residues: CAISGGGTGSYEQYF. CDR3 DNA sequence: TGTGCCATCAGTGGTGGGGGGACAGGGTCCTACGAGCAGTACTTC.

The genes are TRBV24-1 and TRBJ2-1, with 10 bases that match TRBD2. Trimming cost V 3 bases and J 2 bases; bases outside gene matches: 15. Germline V CDR1 and CDR2: KGHDR, SFDVKD. The CDR3 covers 20 residues. CDR3 nucleotides: TGTGCCACCAGTGATCACTTGACCCCGCCAGGACTAGCGGCCTACAATGAGCAGTTCTTC. Translated, it gives CATSDHLTPPGLAAYNEQFF.

The sample holds a few counts of this clone. The chain carries TRBV7-3 and TRBJ2-2; D possibly corresponds to TRBD1 (5 bases). Germline V gives CDR1 SGHTA, CDR2 FQGTGA. The CDR3 is 15 residues long. V shed 4 bases and J shed 6 bases, with 15 bases lying between them. In DNA, the CDR3 is TGTGCCAGCAGCTACGATGGGGCCTTGGCCGGGGAGCTGTTTTTT. Its translation: CASSYDGALAGELFF.

The V and J genes are TRBV7-3 and TRBJ2-1; D possibly corresponds to TRBD2 (5 bases). CDR3 length: 13 residues. The ends were cut back, 4 bases at V and 10 bases at J, with 14 bases in the middle. Germline V gene data show CDR1 as SGHTA and CDR2 as FQGTGA. CDR3 DNA: TGTGCCAGCAGCTCTCTAGCTGGTTGGGAGCAGTTCTTC. This gives the protein CASSSLAGWEQFF.

The chain uses TRBV6-5 and TRBJ1-2; TRBD1 agrees at 9 bases. CDR3 size: 15 residues. With 4 bases clipped from V and 4 bases from J, the junction kept 7 bases outside the gene matches. Per germline, CDR1 MNHEY and CDR2 SVGAGI. CDR3 protein: CASSWGQGRIYGYTF. In DNA form, the CDR3 reads TGTGCCAGCAGTTGGGGACAGGGTCGCATCTATGGCTACACCTTC.